Reported below is one T cell receptor beta chain. Which antigen it targets is not known. Base qualities are not provided; no much larger clone lies one nucleotide away. Taken from the germline V gene, the CDR1 and CDR2 loops are SGHRS and YFSETQ. The CDR3 runs 17 residues from the cysteine to the phenylalanine. Kept here is only the CDR3 DNA, which spans 51 bases and is read in frame from base 1. V ends up 0 bases short and J 8 bases short, with an unmatched junction base count of 11. Each collaborating institution followed its own protocols to collect whole blood in K2EDTA tubes. For TCRbeta analysis, collaborator samples were shipped as frozen whole blood, as isolated PBMCs, or as DNA extracted from either sample type. This sample stems from a study of blood T cell repertoires in COVID-19 (dated by TCRdb to between 2020 and 2021). The study in broad terms: Samples from collaborators originated in the United States, Italy and Spain and spanned both the acute and convalescent phases of COVID-19. The samples were drawn from two sources: the first 160 participants of the ongoing ImmuneRACE study, and fewer than 1,500 subjects contributed by 6 global collaborators. A de-identified subject ID, COVID-19 status, age in years and sex were almost always included in the sample metadata. Where available, HLA class I and class II types were taken from metadata supplied by the sample provider and were not determined by assay-based typing. Deeply sampled blood TCRbeta repertoires from subjects exposed to, actively infected with, or recovered from COVID-19 were included in the dataset. The repertoires were made available in a free public database intended to serve as a resource for research on the immune response to SARS-CoV-2. The prospective study material was composed of cDNA or gDNA derived from T cells, B-cell-depleted T cells, or PBMCs. General study outcomes and caveats: The quantity of clinical and demographic metadata differed by source and by participant and was supplied without curation.

TCRbeta CDR3 regions were amplified from genomic DNA using the immunoSEQ Assay, a bias-controlled multiplex PCR. The authors processed their data as follows. The number of nucleated cells in each sample was estimated from the amplification of reference gene primers within the assay. To quantify the absolute abundance of each unique TCRbeta CDR3 rearrangement, sequence reads were collapsed and filtered. For each sample, productive Simpson clonality was calculated as the square root of Simpson's diversity index across productive rearrangements. TCRdb obtained this table from immuneACCESS and retained in-frame rearrangements with V and J assigned. These tables miss some clones; where compared with another copy, unresolved V genes account for less than half of the shortfall, and the remainder is unexplained. That table supplies the V and J calls and clone size; D and trimming were determined from the DNA. Within this sample are approximately 240,000 clones, with around four fifths of them counted one time only. The ten largest clones capture over 5.5% of the sample.

Material: peripheral blood. The TCR was taken from a woman between 55 and 75 years old with active or convalescent COVID-19. The chain was built from TRBV5-1 and TRBJ2-3, and 11 junction bases match TRBD2. Here is the DNA: TGCGCCAGCAGCTTGGCGCTAGCGGGGGGCCTTAGTGGTACGCAGTATTTT. Its translation reads: CASSLALAGGLSGTQYF.